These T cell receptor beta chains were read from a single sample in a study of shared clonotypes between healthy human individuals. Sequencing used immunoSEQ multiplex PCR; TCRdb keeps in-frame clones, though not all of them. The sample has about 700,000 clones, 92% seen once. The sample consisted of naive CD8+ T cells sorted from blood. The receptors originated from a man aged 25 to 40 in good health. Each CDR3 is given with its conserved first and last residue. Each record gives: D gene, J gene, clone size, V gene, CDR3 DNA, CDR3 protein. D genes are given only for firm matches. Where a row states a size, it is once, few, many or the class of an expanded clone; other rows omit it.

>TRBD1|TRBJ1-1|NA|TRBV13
TGTGCCAGCAGCTTACAGGGGGAAAACACTGAAGCTTTCTTT
CASSLQGENTEAFF
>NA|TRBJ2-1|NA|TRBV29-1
TGCAGCGCCACTCCTACAGTTGGGGGCCTCTACAATGAGCAGTTCTTC
CSATPTVGGLYNEQFF
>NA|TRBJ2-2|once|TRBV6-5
TGTGCCAGCACCTTCGCCGGGAGTCACGGGGAGCTGTTTTTT
CASTFAGSHGELFF
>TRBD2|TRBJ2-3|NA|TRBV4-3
TGCGCCAGCAGCTCTAGCGGGAGGGGTTTGAGCACAGATACGCAGTATTTT
CASSSSGRGLSTDTQYF
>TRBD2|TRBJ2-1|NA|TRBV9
TGTGCCAGCAGCGCTAAGGGACTAGTAGCCTACAATGAGCAGTTCTTC
CASSAKGLVAYNEQFF
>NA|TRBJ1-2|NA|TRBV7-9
TGTGCCAGCAGACCGGACGGATCCCGGCTTGGCTACACCTTC
CASRPDGSRLGYTF
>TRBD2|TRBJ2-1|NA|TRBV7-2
TGTGCCAGCAGCTTAGGTCTAGCGGGAGGCAATGAGCAGTTCTTC
CASSLGLAGGNEQFF
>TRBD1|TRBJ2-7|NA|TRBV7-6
TGTGCCAGCAGCTTAGAGACAGGGGGTTCCTACGAGCAGTACTTC
CASSLETGGSYEQYF
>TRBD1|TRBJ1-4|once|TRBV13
TGTGCCAGCAGCCTAAGGGGGCATGGTAATGAAAAACTGTTTTTT
CASSLRGHGNEKLFF
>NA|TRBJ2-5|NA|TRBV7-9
TGTGCCAGCAGCAGCCCCAAGGGGTTGCAAGAGACCCAGTACTTC
CASSSPKGLQETQYF
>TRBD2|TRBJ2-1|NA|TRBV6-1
TGTGCCAGCAGTGAAGCCATTGGGAGGGTCTCCTACAATGAGCAGTTCTTC
CASSEAIGRVSYNEQFF
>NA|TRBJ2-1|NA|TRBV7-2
TGTGCCAGCAGCTTAGAATCACTAGTGCAGTTCTTC
CASSLESLVQFF
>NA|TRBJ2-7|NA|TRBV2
TGTGCCAGCAGTGGCAGGGTGGGTGAGCAGTACTTC
CASSGRVGEQYF
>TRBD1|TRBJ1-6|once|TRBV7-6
TGTGCCAGCAGTAACAGGGGAGGTTCACCCCTCCACTTT
CASSNRGGSPLHF
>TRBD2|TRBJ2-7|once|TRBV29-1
TGCAGCGTTGAAGCAAGGGGGGAGCGGGAGGGTTGGTACGAGCAGTACTTC
CSVEARGEREGWYEQYF
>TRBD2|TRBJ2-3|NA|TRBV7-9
TGTGCCAGCAGCCAAGGGACTAGCGGGACCTACACAGATACGCAGTATTTT
CASSQGTSGTYTDTQYF
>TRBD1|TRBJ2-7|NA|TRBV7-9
TGTGCCAGCAGCAAGGGACAGGGAGGGGAGCAGTACTTC
CASSKGQGGEQYF
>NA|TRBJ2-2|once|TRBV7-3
TGTGCCAGCAGCCCTACCACCGGGGAGCTGTTTTTT
CASSPTTGELFF
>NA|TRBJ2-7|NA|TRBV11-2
TGTGCCAGCAGCCTCGGTCTAGGGCTCGATTACGAGCAGTACTTC
CASSLGLGLDYEQYF
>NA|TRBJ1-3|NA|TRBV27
TGTGCCAGCAGTCATGGGACGACTGGAAACACCATATATTTT
CASSHGTTGNTIYF
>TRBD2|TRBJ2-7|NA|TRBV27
TGTGCCAGCAGTCTAAAGGGACTAGCGGTTACCTACGAGCAGTACTTC
CASSLKGLAVTYEQYF
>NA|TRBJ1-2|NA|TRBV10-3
TGTGCCATCAGTGAGGCGGACAGCACCACCTATGGCTACACCTTC
CAISEADSTTYGYTF
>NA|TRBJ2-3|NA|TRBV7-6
TGTGCCAGCAGCTTAGCCGCCAGGGGCACAGATACGCAGTATTTT
CASSLAARGTDTQYF
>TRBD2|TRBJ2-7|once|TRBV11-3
TGTGCCACCCCCAGGTGGAGGATAGCGGGAGACCGGAACGAGCAGTACTTC
CATPRWRIAGDRNEQYF
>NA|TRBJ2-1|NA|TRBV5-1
TGCGCCAGCAGCTTGCCTCCCTGGAATGAGCAGTTCTTC
CASSLPPWNEQFF
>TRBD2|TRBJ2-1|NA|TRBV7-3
TGTGCCAGCAGCCCTAGCGGGGGACTTAGTGAGCAGTTCTTC
CASSPSGGLSEQFF
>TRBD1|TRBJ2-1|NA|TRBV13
TGTGCCAGCAGCCCCGGGACAGGGTCAAACAATGAGCAGTTCTTC
CASSPGTGSNNEQFF
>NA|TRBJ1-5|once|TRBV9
TGTGCCAGCAGCCTAGAAGACAGTCACCCCAATCAGCCCCAGCATTTT
CASSLEDSHPNQPQHF
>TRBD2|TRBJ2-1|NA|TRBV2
TGTGCCAGCAGTGACCAGCGGGAGCGGTCCTACAATGAGCAGTTCTTC
CASSDQRERSYNEQFF
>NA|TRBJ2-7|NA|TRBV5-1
TGCGCCAGCAGAGGTCCAGTAGGAGGATACGAGCAGTACTTC
CASRGPVGGYEQYF
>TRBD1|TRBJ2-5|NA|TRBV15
TGTGCCACCAGGAACCGACAGGGGTGGGAGACCCAGTACTTC
CATRNRQGWETQYF
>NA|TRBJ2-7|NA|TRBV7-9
TGTGCCAGCAGCCACCAGGGGAAGTCTCACGAGCAGTACTTC
CASSHQGKSHEQYF
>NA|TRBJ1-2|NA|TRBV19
TGTGCCAGCTCGGCGGGGGCTGCTAACTATGGCTACACCTTC
CASSAGAANYGYTF
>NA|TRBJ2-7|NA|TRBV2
TGTGCCACCCTTGGCGGAAGCTACGAGCAGTACTTC
CATLGGSYEQYF
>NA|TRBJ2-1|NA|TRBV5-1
TGCGCCAGCAGCTTGCATAATGAGCAGTTCTTC
CASSLHNEQFF
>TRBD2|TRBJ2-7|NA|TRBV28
TGTGCCAGCAGTTTCTCCGGACTAGCGGACTTCTACGAGCAGTACTTC
CASSFSGLADFYEQYF
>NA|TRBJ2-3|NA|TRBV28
TGTGCCAGCCGCTCCGTGTCTCAGGCATATGGCACGCAGTATTTT
CASRSVSQAYGTQYF
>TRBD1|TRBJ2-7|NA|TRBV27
TGTGCCAGCAGACTCGGACAGGGGACCGAGCAGTACTTC
CASRLGQGTEQYF
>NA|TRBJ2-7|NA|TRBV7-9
TGTGCCAGCAGCGCGCGACTCAGGGGGGGTTCCTACGAGCAGTACTTC
CASSARLRGGSYEQYF
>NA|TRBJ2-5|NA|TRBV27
TGTGCCAGCAGTTTATCAGGCCCCGAGGAGACCCAGTACTTC
CASSLSGPEETQYF
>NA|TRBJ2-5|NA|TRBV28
TGTGCCAGCAGTTTATCGGAAGTTGAGACCCAGTACTTC
CASSLSEVETQYF
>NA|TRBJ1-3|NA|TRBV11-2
TGTGCCAGCAGCTTTGATCCAGGGCTAGGAAACACCATATATTTT
CASSFDPGLGNTIYF
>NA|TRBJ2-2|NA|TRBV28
TGTGCCAGCAGTAAAACCGGGCCTCACACCGGGGAGCTGTTTTTT
CASSKTGPHTGELFF
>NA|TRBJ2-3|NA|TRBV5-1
TGCGCCAGCAGCTTGGTCGGGAGAAGCACAGATACGCAGTATTTT
CASSLVGRSTDTQYF
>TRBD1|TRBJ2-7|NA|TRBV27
TGTGCCAGCAGTTTTGGGACAGGACCCTACGAGCAGTACTTC
CASSFGTGPYEQYF
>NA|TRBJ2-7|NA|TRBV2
TGTGCCAGCAATCCATATACAGGGACCTCCTACGAGCAGTACTTC
CASNPYTGTSYEQYF
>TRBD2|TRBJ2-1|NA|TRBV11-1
TGTGCCAGCAGCCGGGGTCCGGGAGGGGACAATGAGCAGTTCTTC
CASSRGPGGDNEQFF
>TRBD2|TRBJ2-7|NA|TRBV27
TGTGCCAGCAAGTTACTAGCGGGAGCTAACGAGCAGTACTTC
CASKLLAGANEQYF
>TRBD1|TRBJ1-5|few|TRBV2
TGTGCCAGCAGTTACTCCGGGACAGGGTATGGCGATCAGCCCCAGCATTTT
CASSYSGTGYGDQPQHF
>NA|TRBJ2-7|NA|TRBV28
TGTGCCAGCAGCCCCCTGGGGGCATACTACGAGCAGTACTTC
CASSPLGAYYEQYF
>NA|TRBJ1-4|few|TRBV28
TGTGCCAGCAGTTCCGGCAGGGCCGATAATGAAAAACTGTTTTTT
CASSSGRADNEKLFF
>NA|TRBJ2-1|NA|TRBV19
TGTGCCAGTAGTATAGGGGGTAGCGCATTTTACAATGAGCAGTTCTTC
CASSIGGSAFYNEQFF
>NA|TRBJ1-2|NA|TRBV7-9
TGTGCCAGCAGCTTAGGAGGGACAACAGCTAACTATGGCTACACCTTC
CASSLGGTTANYGYTF
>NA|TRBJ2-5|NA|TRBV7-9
TGTGCCAGCAGCGGGGAGGCGTACCAAGAGACCCAGTACTTC
CASSGEAYQETQYF
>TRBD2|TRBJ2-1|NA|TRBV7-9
TGTGCCAGCAGCTTAGTGGCGGCGGGAGCCTACAATGAGCAGTTCTTC
CASSLVAAGAYNEQFF
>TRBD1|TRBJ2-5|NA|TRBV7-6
TGTGCCAGCAGCTCACAATGGACAGGGGGGCAAGAGACCCAGTACTTC
CASSSQWTGGQETQYF